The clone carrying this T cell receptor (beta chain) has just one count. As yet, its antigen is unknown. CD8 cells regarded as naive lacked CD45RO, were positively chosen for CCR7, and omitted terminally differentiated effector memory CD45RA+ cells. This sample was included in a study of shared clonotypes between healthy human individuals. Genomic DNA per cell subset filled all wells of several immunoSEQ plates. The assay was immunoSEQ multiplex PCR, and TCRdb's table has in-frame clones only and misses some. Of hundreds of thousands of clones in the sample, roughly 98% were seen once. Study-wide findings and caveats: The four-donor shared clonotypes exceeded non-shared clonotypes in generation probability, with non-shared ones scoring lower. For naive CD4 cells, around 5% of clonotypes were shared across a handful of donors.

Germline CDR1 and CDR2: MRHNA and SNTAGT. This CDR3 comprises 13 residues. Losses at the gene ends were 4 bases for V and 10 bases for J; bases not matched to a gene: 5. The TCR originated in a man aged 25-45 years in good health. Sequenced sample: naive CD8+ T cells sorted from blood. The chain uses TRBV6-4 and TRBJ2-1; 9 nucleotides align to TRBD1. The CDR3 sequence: CASSATGGGEQFF. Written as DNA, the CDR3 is TGTGCCAGCAGTGCCACAGGGGGCGGGGAGCAGTTCTTC.